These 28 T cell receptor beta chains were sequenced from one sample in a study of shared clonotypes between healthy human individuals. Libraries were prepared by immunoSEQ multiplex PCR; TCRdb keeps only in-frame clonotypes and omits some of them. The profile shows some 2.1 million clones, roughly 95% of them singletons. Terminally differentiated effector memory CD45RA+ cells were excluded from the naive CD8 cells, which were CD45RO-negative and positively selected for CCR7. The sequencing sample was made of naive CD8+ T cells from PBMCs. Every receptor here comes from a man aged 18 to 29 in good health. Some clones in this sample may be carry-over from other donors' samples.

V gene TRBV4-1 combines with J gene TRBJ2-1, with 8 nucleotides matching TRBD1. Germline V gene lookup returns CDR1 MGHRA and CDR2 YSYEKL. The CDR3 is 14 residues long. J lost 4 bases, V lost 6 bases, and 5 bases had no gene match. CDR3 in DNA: TGCGCCAGCAGAACAGGGGGTCCGTACAATGAGCAGTTCTTC. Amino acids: CASRTGGPYNEQFF.

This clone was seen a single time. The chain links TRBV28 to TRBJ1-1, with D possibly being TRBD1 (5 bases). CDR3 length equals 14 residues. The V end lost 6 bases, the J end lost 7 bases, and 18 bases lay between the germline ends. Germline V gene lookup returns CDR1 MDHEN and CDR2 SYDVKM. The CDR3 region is CASRKGTELGEAFF. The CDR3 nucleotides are TGTGCCAGCAGGAAAGGGACGGAACTTGGTGAAGCTTTCTTT.

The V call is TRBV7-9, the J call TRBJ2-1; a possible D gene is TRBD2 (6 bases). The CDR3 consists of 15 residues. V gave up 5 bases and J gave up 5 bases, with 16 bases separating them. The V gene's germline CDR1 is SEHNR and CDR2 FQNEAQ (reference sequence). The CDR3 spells CASSDYRESHNEQFF. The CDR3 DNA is TGTGCCAGCAGCGATTACCGGGAGTCCCACAATGAGCAGTTCTTC.

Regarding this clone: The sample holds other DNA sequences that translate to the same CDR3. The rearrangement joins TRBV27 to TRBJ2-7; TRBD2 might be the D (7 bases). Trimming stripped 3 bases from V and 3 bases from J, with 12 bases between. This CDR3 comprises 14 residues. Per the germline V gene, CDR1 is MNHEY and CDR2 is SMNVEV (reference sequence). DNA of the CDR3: TGTGCCAGCAGTTTTGGGGGGGCCGACTACGAGCAGTACTTC. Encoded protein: CASSFGGADYEQYF.

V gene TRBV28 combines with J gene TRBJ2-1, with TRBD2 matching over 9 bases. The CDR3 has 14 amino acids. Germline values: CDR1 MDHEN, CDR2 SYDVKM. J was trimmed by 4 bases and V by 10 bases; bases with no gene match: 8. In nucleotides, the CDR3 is TGTGCCATAACCGGGACTAGCCCTTACAATGAGCAGTTCTTC. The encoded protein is CAITGTSPYNEQFF.

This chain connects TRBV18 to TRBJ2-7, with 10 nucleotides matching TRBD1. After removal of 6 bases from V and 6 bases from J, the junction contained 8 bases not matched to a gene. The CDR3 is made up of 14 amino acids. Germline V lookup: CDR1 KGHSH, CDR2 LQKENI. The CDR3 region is CASSSGTGVSEQYF. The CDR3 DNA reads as TGTGCCAGCTCGTCCGGGACAGGGGTCTCCGAGCAGTACTTC.

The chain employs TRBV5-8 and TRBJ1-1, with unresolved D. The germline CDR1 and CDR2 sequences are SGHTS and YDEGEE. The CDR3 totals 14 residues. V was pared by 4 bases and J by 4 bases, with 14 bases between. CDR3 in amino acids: CASSLAGLSTEAFF. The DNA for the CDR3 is TGTGCCAGCAGCCTGGCCGGGCTCAGCACTGAAGCTTTCTTT.

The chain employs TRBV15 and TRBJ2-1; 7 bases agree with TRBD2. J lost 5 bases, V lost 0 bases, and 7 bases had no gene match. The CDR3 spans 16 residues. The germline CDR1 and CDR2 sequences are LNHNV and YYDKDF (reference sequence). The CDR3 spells CATSREGGSVNNEQFF. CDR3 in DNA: TGTGCCACCAGCAGAGAAGGCGGGAGTGTCAACAATGAGCAGTTCTTC.

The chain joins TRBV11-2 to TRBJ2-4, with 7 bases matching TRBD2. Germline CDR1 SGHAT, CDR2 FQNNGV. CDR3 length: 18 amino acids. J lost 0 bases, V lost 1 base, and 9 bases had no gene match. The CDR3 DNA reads TGTGCCAGCAGCTTAGTATCTAGCGGAGTGATAGCCAAAAACATTCAGTACTTC. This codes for CASSLVSSGVIAKNIQYF.

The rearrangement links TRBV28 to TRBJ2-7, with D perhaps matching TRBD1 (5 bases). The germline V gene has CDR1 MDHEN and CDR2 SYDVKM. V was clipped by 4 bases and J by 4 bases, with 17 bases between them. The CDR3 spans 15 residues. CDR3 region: CASSSLYQGVYEQYF. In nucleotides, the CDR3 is TGTGCCAGCAGTTCCCTTTACCAGGGTGTGTACGAGCAGTACTTC.

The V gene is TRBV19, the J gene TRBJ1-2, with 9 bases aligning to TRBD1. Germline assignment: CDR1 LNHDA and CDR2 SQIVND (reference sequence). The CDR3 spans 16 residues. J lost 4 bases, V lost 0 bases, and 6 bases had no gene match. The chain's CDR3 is CASSIEGTGSGYGYTF. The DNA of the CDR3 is TGTGCCAGTAGTATAGAGGGGACAGGGAGCGGCTATGGCTACACCTTC.

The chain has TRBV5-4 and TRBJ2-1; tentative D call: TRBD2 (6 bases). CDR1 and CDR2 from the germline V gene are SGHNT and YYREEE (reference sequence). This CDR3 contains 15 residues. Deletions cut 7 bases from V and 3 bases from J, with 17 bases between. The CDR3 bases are TGTGCCAGCGCCTTATCGGGAGTTCTCTACAATGAGCAGTTCTTC. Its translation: CASALSGVLYNEQFF. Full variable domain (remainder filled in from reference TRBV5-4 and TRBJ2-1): ETGVTQSPTHLIKTRGQQVTLRCSSQSGHNTVSWYQQALGQGPQFIFQYYREEENGRGNFPPRFSGLQFPNYSSELNVNALELDDSALYLCASALSGVLYNEQFFGPGTRLTVL.

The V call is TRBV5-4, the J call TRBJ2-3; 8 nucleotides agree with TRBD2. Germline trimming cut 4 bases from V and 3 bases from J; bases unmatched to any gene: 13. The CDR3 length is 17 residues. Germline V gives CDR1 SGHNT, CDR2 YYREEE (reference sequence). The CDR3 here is CASSTSPSGSLTDTQYF. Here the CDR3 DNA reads TGTGCCAGCAGCACCTCCCCAAGCGGGAGTCTGACAGATACGCAGTATTTT.

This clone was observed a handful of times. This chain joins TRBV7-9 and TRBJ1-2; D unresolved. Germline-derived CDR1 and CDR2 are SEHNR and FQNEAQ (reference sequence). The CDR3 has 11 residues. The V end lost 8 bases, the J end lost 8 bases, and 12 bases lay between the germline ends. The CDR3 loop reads CASPGREGYTF. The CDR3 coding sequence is TGTGCCAGCCCGGGAAGAGAAGGCTACACCTTC. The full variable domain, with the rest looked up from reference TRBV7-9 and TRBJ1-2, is DTGVSQNPRHKITKRGQNVTFRCDPISEHNRLYWYRQTLGQGPEFLTYFQNEAQLEKSRLLSDRFSAERPKGSFSTLEIQRTEQGDSAMYLCASPGREGYTFGSGTRLTVV.

In nucleotides, the CDR3 is TGTGCCAGCAGCTTATCGGCCTCCGATCGGGACACTGAAGCTTTCTTT. This translates into CASSLSASDRDTEAFF. V is TRBV11-2 and J is TRBJ1-1; unclear D gene. From germline, CDR1 is SGHAT and CDR2 FQNNGV. The ends were cut back, 2 bases at V and 3 bases at J, with 16 bases in the middle. The CDR3 is 16 residues long. Full variable domain (outside the CDR3, taken from reference TRBV11-2 and TRBJ1-1): EAGVAQSPRYKIIEKRQSVAFWCNPISGHATLYWYQQILGQGPKLLIQFQNNGVVDDSQLPKDRFSAERLKGVDSTLKIQPAKLEDSAVYLCASSLSASDRDTEAFFGQGTRLTVV.

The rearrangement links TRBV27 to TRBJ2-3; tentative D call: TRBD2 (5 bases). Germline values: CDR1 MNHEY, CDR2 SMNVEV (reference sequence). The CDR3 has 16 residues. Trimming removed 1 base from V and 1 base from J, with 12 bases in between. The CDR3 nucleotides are TGTGCCAGCAGTTTATATCGCGGGTTAGGCACAGATACGCAGTATTTT. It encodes CASSLYRGLGTDTQYF.

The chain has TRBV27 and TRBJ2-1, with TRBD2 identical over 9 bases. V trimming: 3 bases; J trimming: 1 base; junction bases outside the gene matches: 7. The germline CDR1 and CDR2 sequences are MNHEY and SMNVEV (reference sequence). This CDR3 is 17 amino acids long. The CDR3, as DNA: TGTGCCAGCAGTTTGGAACTAGCGGGTGCTTCCTACAATGAGCAGTTCTTC. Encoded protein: CASSLELAGASYNEQFF.

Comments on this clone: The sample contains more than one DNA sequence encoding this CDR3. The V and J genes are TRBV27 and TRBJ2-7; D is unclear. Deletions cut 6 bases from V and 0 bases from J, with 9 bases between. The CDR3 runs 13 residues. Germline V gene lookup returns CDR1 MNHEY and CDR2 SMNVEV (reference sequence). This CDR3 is CASSPRFSYEQYF. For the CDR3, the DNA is TGTGCCAGCAGCCCCAGGTTCTCCTACGAGCAGTACTTC.

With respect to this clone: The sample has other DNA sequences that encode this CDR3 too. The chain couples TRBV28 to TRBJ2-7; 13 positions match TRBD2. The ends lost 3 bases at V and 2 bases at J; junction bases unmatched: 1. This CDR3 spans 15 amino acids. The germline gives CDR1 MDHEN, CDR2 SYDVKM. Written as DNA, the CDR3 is TGTGCCAGCAGTTTCGGACTAGCGGGGGCCTACGAGCAGTACTTC. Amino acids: CASSFGLAGAYEQYF.

The CDR3 DNA reads as TGTGCCAGCAGAGAATTAAGCGAGCAGTACTTC. Protein: CASRELSEQYF. The rearrangement joins TRBV6-1 to TRBJ2-7, with D unresolved. The CDR3 runs to 11 residues. V was shortened by 6 bases and J by 6 bases, with 9 bases between the two germline ends. CDR1 is MNHNS, CDR2 SASEGT, per germline.

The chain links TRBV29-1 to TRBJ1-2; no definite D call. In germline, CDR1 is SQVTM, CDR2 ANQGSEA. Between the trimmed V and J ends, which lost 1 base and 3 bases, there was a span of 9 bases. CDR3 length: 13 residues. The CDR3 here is CSVEGVTDYGYTF. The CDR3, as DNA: TGCAGCGTTGAAGGTGTCACGGACTATGGCTACACCTTC.

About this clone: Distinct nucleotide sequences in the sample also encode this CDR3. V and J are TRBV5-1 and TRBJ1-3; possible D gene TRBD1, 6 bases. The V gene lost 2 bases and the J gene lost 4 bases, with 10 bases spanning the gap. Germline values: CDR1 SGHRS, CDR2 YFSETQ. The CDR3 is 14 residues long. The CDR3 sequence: CASSLAGAGNTIYF. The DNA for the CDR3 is TGCGCCAGCAGCTTAGCAGGGGCCGGAAACACCATATATTTT.

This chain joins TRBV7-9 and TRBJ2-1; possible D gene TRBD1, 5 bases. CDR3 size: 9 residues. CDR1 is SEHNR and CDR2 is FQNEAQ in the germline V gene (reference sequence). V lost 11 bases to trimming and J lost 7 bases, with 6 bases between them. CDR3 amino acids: CAAGNEQFF. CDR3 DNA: TGTGCCGCAGGGAATGAGCAGTTCTTC.

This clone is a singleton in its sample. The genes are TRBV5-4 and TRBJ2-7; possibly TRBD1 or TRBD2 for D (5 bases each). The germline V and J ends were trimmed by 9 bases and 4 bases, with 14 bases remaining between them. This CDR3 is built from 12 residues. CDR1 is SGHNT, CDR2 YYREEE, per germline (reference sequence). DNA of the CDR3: TGTGCCACGGCCAGGGACGGGTACGAGCAGTACTTC. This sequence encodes CATARDGYEQYF.

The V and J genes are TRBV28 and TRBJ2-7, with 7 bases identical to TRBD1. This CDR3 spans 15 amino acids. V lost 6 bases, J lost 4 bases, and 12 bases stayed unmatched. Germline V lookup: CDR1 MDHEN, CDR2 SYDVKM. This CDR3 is CASRLRQGARYEQYF. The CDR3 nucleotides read TGTGCCAGCAGGCTACGACAGGGAGCTCGGTACGAGCAGTACTTC.

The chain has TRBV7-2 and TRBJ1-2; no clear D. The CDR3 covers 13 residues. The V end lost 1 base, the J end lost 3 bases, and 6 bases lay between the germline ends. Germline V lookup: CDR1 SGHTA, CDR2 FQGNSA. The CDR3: CASSLEQHYGYTF. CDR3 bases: TGTGCCAGCAGCTTAGAACAGCACTATGGCTACACCTTC.

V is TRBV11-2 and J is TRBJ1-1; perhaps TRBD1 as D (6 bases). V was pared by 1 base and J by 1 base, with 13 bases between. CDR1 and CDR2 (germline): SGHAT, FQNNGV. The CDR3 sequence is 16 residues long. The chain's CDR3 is CASSLVSQGPNTEAFF. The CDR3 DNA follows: TGTGCCAGCAGCTTAGTAAGTCAGGGGCCGAACACTGAAGCTTTCTTT.

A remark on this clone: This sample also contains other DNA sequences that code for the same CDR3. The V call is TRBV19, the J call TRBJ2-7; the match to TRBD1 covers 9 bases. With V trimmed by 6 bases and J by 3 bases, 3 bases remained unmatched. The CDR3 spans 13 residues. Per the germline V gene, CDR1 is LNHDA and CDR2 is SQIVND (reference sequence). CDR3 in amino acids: CASRGTGSYEQYF. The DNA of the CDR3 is TGTGCCAGTAGGGGGACAGGGAGCTACGAGCAGTACTTC.